The source of this TCR beta chain is a study of CXCR3-negative and CXCR3-positive naive CD8 T cells. With UMI labels, 5' RACE was used to prepare the TRB cDNA libraries. TCRdb processed the 5' RACE reads again and assigns one entry to each CDR3 protein, with no DNA. This table holds about 5,200 distinct CDR3 sequences. CDR3 length equals 15 residues. Germline CDR1 reads SQVTM; CDR2 reads ANQGSEA. Judged by frequency, this clonotype is medium-sized. The specimen sequenced was naive CXCR3- CD8+ T cells from blood. The subset: CD45RO-CCR7+CD27+CD95- naive CD8+ T cells lacking CXCR3 (TNR3-). V is TRBV29-1 and J is TRBJ2-1; TCRdb outputs TRBD2, but without DNA this stays unchecked. The sequence derives from a human donor in good health. Some clones in this sample may be carry-over from other donors' samples. The CDR3 region is CSVELAGSSYNEQFF.